The clone carrying this T cell receptor beta chain was detected only once. This CDR3 is built from 15 residues. V was pared by 3 bases and J by 4 bases, with 15 bases between. This sample is drawn from a study of CD8 T cells in Susac syndrome. RNA was extracted with the RNeasy kit, and a quantity of roughly 0.5 to 1 ug was reverse transcribed using random hexamers. Multiplex PCR with immunoSEQ amplified the TCR beta CDR3 across 54 Vbeta and 13 Jbeta. TCRdb independently ran MiXCR on the immunoSEQ multiplex PCR reads; one entry per CDR3 protein. Counted here are about 250,000 distinct CDR3 sequences, 93% occurring once; the ten biggest clones make up roughly 0.072%. TEMRA cells were FACS-enriched, and CD8+ and CD4+ T cells were isolated negatively.

The chain is built from TRBV12-3 or TRBV12-4 and TRBJ1-1; D might be TRBD1 (6 bases). Input material: CD4+ T cells from PBMCs. The clonotype originates from a human donor with multiple sclerosis. In nucleotides, the CDR3 is TGTGCCAGCAGTTTCCCGGCAGGGGCGAGCACTGAAGCTTTCTTT. Its translation is CASSFPAGASTEAFF.